This entry is about one T cell receptor beta chain. Its cognate antigen has yet to be identified. No much larger clone exists at a distance of one base, and base qualities are not known. The sample has other DNA sequences that encode this CDR3 too. The collaborating institutions used their own protocols to collect whole blood in K2EDTA tubes. For TCRbeta analysis, collaborators shipped samples in one of three forms: frozen whole blood, isolated PBMCs, or DNA extracted from either of those sample types. This entry is derived from a study of blood T cell repertoires in COVID-19 (dated by TCRdb to 2019 to 2021). As for the study more broadly: Collaborator samples came from the United States, Italy and Spain and covered acute and convalescent phases of COVID-19. The dataset comprised deeply sampled blood TCRbeta repertoires from subjects exposed to, actively infected with, or recovered from COVID-19. The sample metadata nearly always contained a de-identified subject ID, COVID-19 status, age in years and sex. Where available, HLA class I and class II types were taken from metadata supplied by the sample provider and were not determined by assay-based typing. A freely available public database, intended as a resource for researchers studying the immune response to SARS-CoV-2, is where the repertoires were released. The material from the prospective study consisted of cDNA or gDNA derived from T cells, B-cell-depleted T cells, or PBMCs. The samples were drawn from two sources: the first 160 participants of the ongoing ImmuneRACE study, and fewer than 1,500 subjects contributed by 6 global collaborators.

Here V drops 6 bases and J drops 7 bases, and the junction holds 33 bases not matched to any gene. Measured from the cysteine to the phenylalanine, the CDR3 is 22 residues long. Only the CDR3 part of the read is kept: 66 bases, read in frame from the first base. CDR1 and CDR2 are read off the germline V gene as MNHEY and SVGEGT. The paper's findings and limits, for the study overall: How much clinical and demographic metadata was included differed by source and by participant, and the metadata was provided uncurated.

TCRbeta CDR3 regions were amplified from genomic DNA by means of the immunoSEQ Assay, a bias-controlled multiplex PCR. In the original analysis: Nucleated cell counts per sample were estimated from amplification of reference gene primers within the assay. To quantify the absolute abundance of each unique TCRbeta CDR3 rearrangement, sequence reads were collapsed and filtered. Productive Simpson clonality was computed per sample as the square root of Simpson's diversity index over productive rearrangements. TCRdb holds this immuneACCESS table with in-frame rearrangements only. Some clones are missing; in checked studies, unresolved V genes explain under half, and the rest has no known cause. That table supplies the V and J calls and clone size; D and trimming were determined from the DNA. Across this sample there are tens of thousands of clones, with more than 75% seen only once. The ten largest clones take up 8% to 10% of the sample.

This TCR derives from a human donor in a cohort sampled during active COVID-19. The sample consisted of peripheral blood. The chain links TRBV6-2 or TRBV6-3 with TRBJ2-7; TRBD2 aligns with 10 central bases. The DNA sequence reads TGTGCCAGCAGCCGTAGTACGACTAGCGGGCGGGGGGGGGCGAGGGTACTTAAAGAGCAGTACTTC. Its translation reads: CASSRSTTSGRGGARVLKEQYF.